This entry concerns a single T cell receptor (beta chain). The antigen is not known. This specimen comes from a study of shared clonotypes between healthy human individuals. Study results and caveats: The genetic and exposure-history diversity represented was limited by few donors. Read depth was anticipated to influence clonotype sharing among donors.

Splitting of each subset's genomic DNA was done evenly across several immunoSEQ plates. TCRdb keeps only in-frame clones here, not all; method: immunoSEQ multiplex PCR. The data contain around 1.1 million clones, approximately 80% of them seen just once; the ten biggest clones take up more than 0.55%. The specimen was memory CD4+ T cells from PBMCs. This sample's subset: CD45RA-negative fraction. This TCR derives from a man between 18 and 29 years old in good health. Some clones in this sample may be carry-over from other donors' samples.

The CDR3 spells CASSIDQGVTGELFF. In DNA, the CDR3 is TGTGCCAGTAGTATAGATCAGGGGGTAACCGGGGAGCTGTTTTTT. The chain joins TRBV19 to TRBJ2-2; 7 bases fit TRBD1. Germline loops: CDR1 LNHDA, CDR2 SQIVND (reference sequence). CDR3 length equals 15 residues. The junction had 3 bases not matched to a gene; V was cut back by 0 bases and J by 5 bases. The full variable domain, rest sourced from reference TRBV19 and TRBJ2-2, is DGGITQSPKYLFRKEGQNVTLSCEQNLNHDAMYWYRQDPGQGLRLIYYSQIVNDFQKGDIAEGYSVSREKKESFPLTVTSAQKNPTAFYLCASSIDQGVTGELFFGEGSRLTVL.